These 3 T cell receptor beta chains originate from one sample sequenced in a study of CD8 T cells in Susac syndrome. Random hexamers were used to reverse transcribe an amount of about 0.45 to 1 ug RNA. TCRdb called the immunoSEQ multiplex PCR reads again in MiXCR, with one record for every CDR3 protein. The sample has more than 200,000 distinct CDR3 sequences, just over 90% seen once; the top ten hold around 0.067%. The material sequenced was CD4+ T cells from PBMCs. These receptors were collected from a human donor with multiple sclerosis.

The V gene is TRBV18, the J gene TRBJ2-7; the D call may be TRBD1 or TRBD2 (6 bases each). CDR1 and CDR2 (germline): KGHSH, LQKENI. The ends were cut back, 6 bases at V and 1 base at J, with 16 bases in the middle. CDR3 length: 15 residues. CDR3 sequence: CASSTKGDWSYEQYV. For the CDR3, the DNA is TGTGCCAGCTCCACGAAGGGGGACTGGTCCTACGAGCAGTACGTC.

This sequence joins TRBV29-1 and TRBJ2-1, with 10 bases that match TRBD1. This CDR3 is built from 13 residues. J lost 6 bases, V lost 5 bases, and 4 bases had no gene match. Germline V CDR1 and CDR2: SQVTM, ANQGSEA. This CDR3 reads CSVFRTGGNEQFF. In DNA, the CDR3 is TGCAGCGTTTTCCGGACAGGGGGCAATGAGCAGTTCTTC.

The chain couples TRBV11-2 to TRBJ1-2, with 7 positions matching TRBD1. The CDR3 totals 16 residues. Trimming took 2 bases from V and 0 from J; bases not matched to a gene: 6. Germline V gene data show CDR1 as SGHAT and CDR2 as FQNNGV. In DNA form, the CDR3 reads TGTGCCAGCAGCTTACGACAGGGTCTCTCTAACTATGGCTACACCTTC. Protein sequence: CASSLRQGLSNYGYTF.